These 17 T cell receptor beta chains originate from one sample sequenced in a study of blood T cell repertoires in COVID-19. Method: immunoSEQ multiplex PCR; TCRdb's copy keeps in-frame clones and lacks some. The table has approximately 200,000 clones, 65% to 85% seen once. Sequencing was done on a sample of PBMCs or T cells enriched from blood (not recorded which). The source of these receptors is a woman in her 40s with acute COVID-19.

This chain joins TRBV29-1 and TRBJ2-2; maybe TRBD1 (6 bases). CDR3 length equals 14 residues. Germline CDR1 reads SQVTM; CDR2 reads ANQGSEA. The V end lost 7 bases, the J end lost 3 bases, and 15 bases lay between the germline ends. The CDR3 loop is CSGGQSFDTGELFF. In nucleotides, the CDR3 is TGCAGCGGTGGACAGTCTTTCGACACCGGGGAGCTGTTTTTT.

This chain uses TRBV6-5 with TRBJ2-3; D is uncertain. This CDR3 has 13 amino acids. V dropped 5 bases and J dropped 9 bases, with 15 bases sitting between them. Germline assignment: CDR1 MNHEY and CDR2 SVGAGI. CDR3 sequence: CASSPLIGSTQYF. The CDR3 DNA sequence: TGTGCCAGCAGTCCTTTGATCGGGTCGACGCAGTATTTT.

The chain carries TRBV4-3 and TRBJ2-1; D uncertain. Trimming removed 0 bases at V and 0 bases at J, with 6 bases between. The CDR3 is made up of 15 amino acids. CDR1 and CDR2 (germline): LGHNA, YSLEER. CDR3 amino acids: CASSQERLSYNEQFF. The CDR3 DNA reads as TGCGCCAGCAGCCAAGAGCGCCTCTCCTACAATGAGCAGTTCTTC.

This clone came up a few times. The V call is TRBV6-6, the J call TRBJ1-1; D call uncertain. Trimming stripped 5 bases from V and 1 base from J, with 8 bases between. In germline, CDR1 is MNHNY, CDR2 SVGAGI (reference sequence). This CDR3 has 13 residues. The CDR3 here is CASSNSGNTEAFF. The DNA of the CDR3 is TGTGCCAGCAGTAATAGTGGGAACACTGAAGCTTTCTTT.

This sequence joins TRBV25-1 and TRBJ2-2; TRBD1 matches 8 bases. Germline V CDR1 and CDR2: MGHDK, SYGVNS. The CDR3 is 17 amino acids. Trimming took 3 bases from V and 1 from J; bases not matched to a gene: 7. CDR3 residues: CASSDLSGTGNTGELFF. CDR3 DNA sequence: TGTGCCAGCAGTGACCTTTCCGGGACAGGGAACACCGGGGAGCTGTTTTTT.

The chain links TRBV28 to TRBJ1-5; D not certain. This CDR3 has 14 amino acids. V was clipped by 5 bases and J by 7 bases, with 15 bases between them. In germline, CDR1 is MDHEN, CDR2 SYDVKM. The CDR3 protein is CASSPGEPRQPQHF. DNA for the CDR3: TGTGCCAGCAGTCCGGGAGAACCTCGACAGCCCCAGCATTTT.

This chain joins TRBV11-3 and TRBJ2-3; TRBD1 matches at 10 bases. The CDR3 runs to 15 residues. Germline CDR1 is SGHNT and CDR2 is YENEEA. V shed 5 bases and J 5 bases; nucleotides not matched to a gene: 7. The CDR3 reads CASSPGTGEKDTQYF. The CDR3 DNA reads TGTGCCAGCAGCCCAGGGACAGGGGAAAAAGATACGCAGTATTTT.

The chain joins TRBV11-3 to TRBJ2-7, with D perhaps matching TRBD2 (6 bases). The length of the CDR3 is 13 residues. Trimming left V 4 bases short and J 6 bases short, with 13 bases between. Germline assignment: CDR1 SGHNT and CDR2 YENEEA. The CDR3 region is CASSSRLASEQYF. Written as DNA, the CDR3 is TGTGCCAGCAGCTCGAGGCTAGCGAGCGAGCAGTACTTC.

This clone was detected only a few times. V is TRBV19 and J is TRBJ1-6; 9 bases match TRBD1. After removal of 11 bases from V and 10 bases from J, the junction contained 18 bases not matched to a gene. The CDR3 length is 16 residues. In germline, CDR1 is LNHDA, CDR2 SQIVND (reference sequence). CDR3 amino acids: CAGGKNPGTGRSPLHF. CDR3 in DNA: TGTGCCGGGGGGAAAAACCCCGGGACAGGGAGATCACCCCTCCACTTT.

CDR3 residues: CASSLTRGYGYTF. CDR3 sequence (DNA): TGTGCCAGCAGCTTGACGAGGGGGTACGGCTACACCTTC. The chain recombines TRBV3-1 (or the pseudogene TRBV3-2) with TRBJ1-2, with a possible D match to TRBD1 (6 bases). Germline V gene lookup returns CDR1 LGHDT and CDR2 YNNKEL (reference sequence). The CDR3 has 13 residues. Deletions cut 5 bases from V and 8 bases from J, with 15 bases between.

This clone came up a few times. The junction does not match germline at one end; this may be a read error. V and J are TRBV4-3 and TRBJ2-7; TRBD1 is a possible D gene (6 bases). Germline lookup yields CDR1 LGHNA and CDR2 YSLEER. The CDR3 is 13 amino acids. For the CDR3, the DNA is TGCGCCAGCAGCCAAGAGCCGGGACATCGTCAGGACTTC. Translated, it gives CASSQEPGHRQDF.

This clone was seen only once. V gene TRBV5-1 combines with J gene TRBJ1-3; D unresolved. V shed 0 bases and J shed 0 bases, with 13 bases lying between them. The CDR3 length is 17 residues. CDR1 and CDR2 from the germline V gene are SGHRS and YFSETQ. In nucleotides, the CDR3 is TGCGCCAGCAGCTTGGATTCTTGGAGCAACTCTGGAAACACCATATATTTT. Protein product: CASSLDSWSNSGNTIYF.

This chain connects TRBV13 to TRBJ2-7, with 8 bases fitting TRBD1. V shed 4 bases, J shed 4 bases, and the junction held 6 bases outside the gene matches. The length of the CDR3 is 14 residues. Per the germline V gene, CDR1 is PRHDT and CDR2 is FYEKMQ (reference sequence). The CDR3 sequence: CASSSRTGIYEQYF. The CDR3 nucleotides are TGTGCCAGCAGCTCCCGGACAGGGATATACGAGCAGTACTTC.

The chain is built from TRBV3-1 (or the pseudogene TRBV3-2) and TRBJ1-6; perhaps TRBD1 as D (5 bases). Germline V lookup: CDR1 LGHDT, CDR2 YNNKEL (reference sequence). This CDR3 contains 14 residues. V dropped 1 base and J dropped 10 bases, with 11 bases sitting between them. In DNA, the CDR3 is TGTGCCAGCAGCCAAGGGCAGGGTGGATCACCCCTCCACTTT. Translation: CASSQGQGGSPLHF.

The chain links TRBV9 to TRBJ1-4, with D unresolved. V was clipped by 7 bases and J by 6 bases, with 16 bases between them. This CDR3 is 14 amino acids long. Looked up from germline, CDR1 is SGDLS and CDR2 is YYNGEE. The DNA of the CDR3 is TGTGCCAGCTCGCGTGATGAGCGTTATGAAAAACTGTTTTTT. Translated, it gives CASSRDERYEKLFF.

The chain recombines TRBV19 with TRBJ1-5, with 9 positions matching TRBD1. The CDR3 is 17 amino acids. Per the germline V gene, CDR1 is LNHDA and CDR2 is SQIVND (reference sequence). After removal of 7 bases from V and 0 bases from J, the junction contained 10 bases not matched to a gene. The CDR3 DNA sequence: TGTGCCAGTACCCAGACAGGGGGTGAGTATAGCAATCAGCCCCAGCATTTT. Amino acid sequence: CASTQTGGEYSNQPQHF. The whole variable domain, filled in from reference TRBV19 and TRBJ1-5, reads DGGITQSPKYLFRKEGQNVTLSCEQNLNHDAMYWYRQDPGQGLRLIYYSQIVNDFQKGDIAEGYSVSREKKESFPLTVTSAQKNPTAFYLCASTQTGGEYSNQPQHFGDGTRLSIL.

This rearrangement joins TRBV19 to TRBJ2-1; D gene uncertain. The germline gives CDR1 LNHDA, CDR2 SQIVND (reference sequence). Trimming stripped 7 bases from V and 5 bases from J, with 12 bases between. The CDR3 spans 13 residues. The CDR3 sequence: CASTSQAHNEQFF. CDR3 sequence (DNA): TGTGCCAGTACGAGCCAGGCCCACAATGAGCAGTTCTTC.